The 30 T cell receptor beta chains in this list originate from one sample, sequenced in a study of shared clonotypes between healthy human individuals. The repertoire was sequenced with immunoSEQ multiplex PCR; TCRdb's copy has only in-frame clones and lacks some. In the table there are millions of clones, approximately 94% of which are singletons. CD45RO-negative CD8 cells positively selected for CCR7 made up the naive population, which excluded terminally differentiated effector memory CD45RA+ cells. The specimen was naive CD8+ T cells sorted from blood. Source of these receptors: a man aged 18 to 29 in good health.

The rearrangement uses TRBV19 and TRBJ2-7, with 9 nucleotides matching TRBD1. Trimming at V came to 7 bases and at J to 5 bases, leaving 6 bases not matched to a gene. Germline values: CDR1 LNHDA, CDR2 SQIVND (reference sequence). This CDR3 comprises 13 residues. This CDR3 reads CASTGQGFHEQYF. For the CDR3, the DNA is TGTGCCAGTACGGGACAGGGTTTCCACGAGCAGTACTTC.

The chain uses TRBV5-6 and TRBJ2-7, with a weak D call TRBD2 (7 bases). This CDR3 comprises 14 residues. V was trimmed by 5 bases and J by 3 bases, leaving 15 bases between them. Looked up from germline, CDR1 is SGHDT and CDR2 is YYEEEE. The CDR3 region is CASRVEGGGYEQYF. The CDR3 coding sequence is TGTGCCAGCAGGGTGGAGGGAGGGGGCTACGAGCAGTACTTC. The entire variable domain, with the rest obtained from reference TRBV5-6 and TRBJ2-7, is as follows: DAGVTQSPTHLIKTRGQQVTLRCSPKSGHDTVSWYQQALGQGPQFIFQYYEEEERQRGNFPDRFSGHQFPNYSSELNVNALLLGDSALYLCASRVEGGGYEQYFGPGTRLTVT.

The chain joins TRBV5-6 to TRBJ2-5; 7 bases are shared with TRBD1. Germline CDR1 is SGHDT and CDR2 is YYEEEE. Trimming removed 1 base from V and 1 base from J; junction bases left unmatched: 13. This CDR3 is 18 amino acids long. Here the CDR3 DNA reads TGTGCCAGCAGCTTGACAGGGGCGCCGGGTGTTCTCCAAGAGACCCAGTACTTC. Amino acids: CASSLTGAPGVLQETQYF.

The V gene is TRBV15, the J gene TRBJ1-5; TRBD1 is a possible D gene (6 bases). Trimming shortened V by 2 bases and J by 2 bases, and 13 bases separated the two germline ends. Germline V CDR1 and CDR2: LNHNV, YYDKDF (reference sequence). The CDR3 runs to 16 residues. DNA for the CDR3: TGTGCCACCAGCAGAACTAAGGGGGATGGCAATCAGCCCCAGCATTTT. Translating gives CATSRTKGDGNQPQHF.

The sample holds a few counts of this clone. The sample holds other DNA sequences that translate to the same CDR3. The chain employs TRBV2 and TRBJ2-5; the D gene is possibly TRBD2 (5 bases). CDR3 length: 13 residues. Germline CDR1 SNHLY, CDR2 FYNNEI. V lost 3 bases, J lost 1 base, and 6 bases lay in between. The CDR3 coding sequence is TGTGCCAGCAGTGACCGGGGCCAAGAGACCCAGTACTTC. Translation: CASSDRGQETQYF.

Concerning this clone: Different DNA sequences within this sample yield the same CDR3. V usage is TRBV6-5 and J usage is TRBJ2-7; no reliable D call. Trimming took 0 bases from V and 1 from J, leaving 13 bases between them. The CDR3 loop spans 16 amino acids. The germline gives CDR1 MNHEY, CDR2 SVGAGI. The CDR3 loop reads CASSYSSGSHSYEQYF. The CDR3 DNA sequence: TGTGCCAGCAGTTACTCGAGTGGATCGCATTCCTACGAGCAGTACTTC.

The rearrangement joins TRBV7-9 to TRBJ1-4, with a possible D match to TRBD1 (6 bases). CDR1 SEHNR and CDR2 FQNEAQ come from the germline V gene (reference sequence). V lost 7 bases, J lost 4 bases, and 19 bases lay in between. The CDR3 loop spans 16 amino acids. CDR3 nucleotides: TGTGCCAGCACCGCCCAGAGGGGGATGGGTAATGAAAAACTGTTTTTT. This gives the protein CASTAQRGMGNEKLFF.

The J gene is TRBJ1-1, the V gene TRBV19; maybe TRBD1 (5 bases). The germline V gene encodes CDR1 LNHDA and CDR2 SQIVND (reference sequence). V was cut by 7 bases and J by 5 bases, with 14 bases left in between. The CDR3 is made up of 13 amino acids. Written as DNA, the CDR3 is TGTGCCAGTAAGTATCAGGGTGGAACTGAAGCTTTCTTT. Its translation: CASKYQGGTEAFF. Complete variable domain (other parts from reference TRBV19 and TRBJ1-1): DGGITQSPKYLFRKEGQNVTLSCEQNLNHDAMYWYRQDPGQGLRLIYYSQIVNDFQKGDIAEGYSVSREKKESFPLTVTSAQKNPTAFYLCASKYQGGTEAFFGQGTRLTVV.

In DNA form, the CDR3 reads TGTGCCAGCAGCCACTCGGACAAAAACACCGGGGAGCTGTTTTTT. This codes for CASSHSDKNTGELFF. The J gene is TRBJ2-2, the V gene TRBV14, with D possibly being TRBD1 (5 bases). This CDR3 comprises 15 residues. V was pared by 3 bases and J by 2 bases, with 10 bases between. CDR1 SGHDN and CDR2 FVKESK come from the germline V gene. Using reference TRBV14 and TRBJ2-2 for the parts outside the CDR3, the full variable domain is EAGVTQFPSHSVIEKGQTVTLRCDPISGHDNLYWYRRVMGKEIKFLLHFVKESKQDESGMPNNRFLAERTGGTYSTLKVQPAELEDSGVYFCASSHSDKNTGELFFGEGSRLTVL.

Details on this clone: This specimen includes other DNA sequences encoding the same CDR3. The chain joins TRBV4-1 to TRBJ2-7, with 8 bases lining up with TRBD2. The CDR3 runs 15 residues. Trimming cost V 2 bases and J 0 bases; bases outside gene matches: 3. Per germline, CDR1 MGHRA and CDR2 YSYEKL. CDR3 in DNA: TGCGCCAGCAGCCAAACTAGCGGCAGCTCCTACGAGCAGTACTTC. Translating gives CASSQTSGSSYEQYF.

The chain employs TRBV5-6 and TRBJ2-3; D not resolved. Germline assignment: CDR1 SGHDT and CDR2 YYEEEE. V was pared by 2 bases and J by 2 bases, with 9 bases between. The CDR3 spans 14 residues. In DNA form, the CDR3 reads TGTGCCAGCAGCTTAGGGCAGCTCACAGATACGCAGTATTTT. Translation gives CASSLGQLTDTQYF.

A single count supports this clone. The genes are TRBV7-9 and TRBJ1-4; 7 positions match TRBD1. The CDR3 runs 16 residues. CDR1 SEHNR and CDR2 FQNEAQ come from the germline V gene (reference sequence). After removal of 4 bases from V and 3 bases from J, the junction contained 8 bases not matched to a gene. CDR3 loop: CASSSTDRASNEKLFF. CDR3 sequence (DNA): TGTGCCAGCAGCTCCACAGACAGGGCCTCTAATGAAAAACTGTTTTTT.

The gene calls are TRBV19 and TRBJ2-3, with 9 positions matching TRBD2. Germline V gene data show CDR1 as LNHDA and CDR2 as SQIVND (reference sequence). The CDR3 sequence is 15 residues long. With V trimmed by 6 bases and J by 2 bases, 6 bases remained unmatched. CDR3 sequence reads: CASSGTSSFTDTQYF. The CDR3 nucleotides are TGTGCCAGTAGCGGGACTAGCTCCTTCACAGATACGCAGTATTTT.

The CDR3 DNA reads TGCGCCAGCAGCCAAGATCCCGGACCTTCCTACAATGAGCAGTTCTTC. Translation gives CASSQDPGPSYNEQFF. This rearrangement joins TRBV4-3 to TRBJ2-1; D remains unclear. The ends were cut back, 0 bases at V and 1 base at J, with 10 bases in the middle. Germline loops: CDR1 LGHNA, CDR2 YSLEER. This CDR3 contains 16 residues.

The rearrangement joins TRBV30 to TRBJ1-1; 8 bases align to TRBD1. In germline, CDR1 is GTSNPN, CDR2 SVGIG (reference sequence). Germline trimming cut 1 base from V and 5 bases from J; bases unmatched to any gene: 3. The CDR3 loop spans 13 amino acids. CDR3 region: CAWSETGETEAFF. CDR3 sequence (DNA): TGTGCCTGGAGTGAGACAGGGGAAACTGAAGCTTTCTTT.

The J gene is TRBJ2-7, the V gene TRBV2; D is unresolved. Germline V gene sequence: CDR1 SNHLY, CDR2 FYNNEI. Trimming took 7 bases from V and 2 from J, leaving 15 bases between them. This CDR3 spans 14 amino acids. CDR3 loop: CASTKFWGPYEQYF. The DNA for the CDR3 is TGTGCCAGCACAAAATTTTGGGGTCCCTACGAGCAGTACTTC.

This clone occurred once. The CDR3 nucleotides are TGTGCCAGCAGCCCCGCCGGAGCGGGGGGATTTTACGAGCAGTACTTC. It is translated as CASSPAGAGGFYEQYF. The chain has TRBV13 and TRBJ2-7; 9 bases fit TRBD2. CDR1 is PRHDT, CDR2 FYEKMQ, per germline (reference sequence). The J segment lost 4 bases and the V segment lost 5 bases, leaving 12 bases of the junction unmatched. The length of the CDR3 is 16 residues.

The gene calls are TRBV19 and TRBJ2-7; D perhaps matches TRBD1 (6 bases). Trimming removed 9 bases at V and 2 bases at J, with 11 bases between. The CDR3 is 12 residues long. From germline, CDR1 is LNHDA and CDR2 SQIVND (reference sequence). This CDR3 reads CASGTIPYEQYF. The CDR3 DNA follows: TGTGCCAGCGGGACAATTCCCTACGAGCAGTACTTC.

This chain connects TRBV13 to TRBJ2-2, with 9 bases lining up with TRBD1. Per the germline V gene, CDR1 is PRHDT and CDR2 is FYEKMQ (reference sequence). CDR3 length: 18 amino acids. V lost 4 bases to trimming and J lost 1 base; unmatched junction nucleotides: 10. CDR3 DNA sequence: TGTGCCAGCAGCTCCGCAACAGGGGGCATTAGGAACACCGGGGAGCTGTTTTTT. Its protein is CASSSATGGIRNTGELFF.

A remark on this clone: Additional DNA sequences in this sample encode the identical CDR3. The rearrangement links TRBV6-5 to TRBJ2-3; D is ambiguous. V was clipped by 0 bases and J by 1 base, with 5 bases between them. The CDR3 extends over 14 amino acids. Germline CDR1 reads MNHEY; CDR2 reads SVGAGI. As DNA, the CDR3 is TGTGCCAGCAGTTACTCGTATGGCACAGATACGCAGTATTTT. Translated: CASSYSYGTDTQYF.

The chain uses TRBV7-9 and TRBJ2-7; TRBD2 aligns across 15 bases. CDR3 length equals 17 residues. Germline assignment: CDR1 SEHNR and CDR2 FQNEAQ (reference sequence). The V gene end was trimmed by 4 bases and the J gene end by 4 bases; junction bases not matched to a gene: 8. The CDR3 bases are TGTGCCAGCAGCTCAGGACTAGCGGGAGGGCCTTGGTACGAGCAGTACTTC. It is translated as CASSSGLAGGPWYEQYF.

This clone appeared a single time. This chain links TRBV7-9 with TRBJ2-3, with no clear D. There are 14 residues in the CDR3. V was shortened by 5 bases and J by 3 bases, with 12 bases between the two germline ends. CDR1 SEHNR and CDR2 FQNEAQ come from the germline V gene (reference sequence). CDR3 sequence reads: CASSKVVGTDTQYF. In DNA, the CDR3 is TGTGCCAGCAGCAAGGTGGTCGGGACAGATACGCAGTATTTT.

The gene calls are TRBV7-8 and TRBJ2-7; D is uncertain. Germline values: CDR1 SGHVS, CDR2 FQNEAQ. Between the trimmed V and J ends, which lost 3 bases and 5 bases, there was a span of 14 bases. The CDR3 totals 14 residues. Written as DNA, the CDR3 is TGTGCCAGCAGCTTTTCGGACCCGCTACACGAGCAGTACTTC. Translated: CASSFSDPLHEQYF. The full variable domain, in which reference TRBV7-8 and TRBJ2-7 provide the parts outside the CDR3, is GAGVSQSPRYKVAKRGQDVALRCDPISGHVSLFWYQQALGQGPEFLTYFQNEAQLDKSGLPSDRFFAERPEGSVSTLKIQRTQQEDSAVYLCASSFSDPLHEQYFGPGTRLTVT.

The chain links TRBV9 to TRBJ2-7; 12 nucleotides agree with TRBD1. Losses at the gene ends were 3 bases for V and 6 bases for J; bases not matched to a gene: 7. The CDR3 is 15 amino acids. CDR1 is SGDLS and CDR2 is YYNGEE in the germline V gene. The chain's CDR3 is CASSALGQGAREQYF. CDR3 sequence (DNA): TGTGCCAGCAGCGCCCTGGGACAGGGGGCTCGCGAGCAGTACTTC.

The J gene is TRBJ2-7, the V gene TRBV19; D is unclear. V was trimmed by 5 bases and J by 5 bases, leaving 16 bases between them. Looked up from germline, CDR1 is LNHDA and CDR2 is SQIVND (reference sequence). The CDR3 consists of 14 residues. Written as DNA, the CDR3 is TGTGCCAGTAGTGACGGGTTTCGACGGGACGAGCAGTACTTC. This gives the protein CASSDGFRRDEQYF.

The chain joins TRBV28 to TRBJ1-1; the D is unclear. With 7 bases removed from V and 1 base from J, the gap between germline ends came to 13 bases. Germline V gene data show CDR1 as MDHEN and CDR2 as SYDVKM. The CDR3 runs 14 residues. This CDR3 reads CASIGGKPNTEAFF. In nucleotides, the CDR3 is TGTGCCAGCATTGGAGGCAAACCGAACACTGAAGCTTTCTTT.

This clone was seen a single time. This sequence joins TRBV2 and TRBJ1-2; TRBD1 is a possible D gene (6 bases). CDR1 and CDR2 from the germline V gene are SNHLY and FYNNEI. Between the trimmed V and J ends, which lost 11 bases and 8 bases, there was a span of 15 bases. This CDR3 region has 11 residues. CDR3 loop: CASAWGQGYTF. In nucleotides, the CDR3 is TGTGCCTCCGCCTGGGGGCAAGGCTACACCTTC.

The chain recombines TRBV7-9 with TRBJ2-1, with 10 bases that match TRBD2. Germline CDR1 is SEHNR and CDR2 is FQNEAQ (reference sequence). The CDR3 is 15 amino acids. V shed 0 bases, J shed 15 bases, and the junction held 11 bases outside the gene matches. The CDR3 loop is CASSLAYASGSNPFF. The DNA of the CDR3 is TGTGCCAGCAGCTTAGCGTATGCTAGCGGGAGTAATCCGTTCTTC.

The chain carries TRBV27 and TRBJ1-2; D remains unclear. Germline-derived CDR1 and CDR2 are MNHEY and SMNVEV (reference sequence). Trimming cost V 8 bases and J 4 bases, with 14 bases left between them. This CDR3 region has 13 residues. CDR3 amino acids: CASGIPATYGYTF. DNA for the CDR3: TGTGCCAGCGGTATACCGGCGACCTATGGCTACACCTTC.

V usage is TRBV6-5 and J usage is TRBJ2-7; 9 bases line up with TRBD1. The CDR3 covers 14 residues. Germline values: CDR1 MNHEY, CDR2 SVGAGI. V shed 0 bases, J shed 6 bases, and the junction held 3 bases outside the gene matches. The CDR3 region is CASSYSGTGREQYF. CDR3 bases: TGTGCCAGCAGTTACTCCGGGACAGGGCGCGAGCAGTACTTC.